This T cell receptor beta chain was captured in a study of blood T cell repertoires in COVID-19. Using immunoSEQ multiplex PCR, the repertoire was profiled, and TCRdb retains in-frame clones only, with some absent. The sample contains roughly 290,000 clones, about 87% of which appear only once. Germline V gene sequence: CDR1 MNHEY, CDR2 SVGAGI. J was trimmed by 4 bases and V by 6 bases; bases with no gene match: 3. The CDR3 covers 14 residues. The sequence was collected from a woman aged 50 to 60 who had recovered from COVID-19. The sample was peripheral blood. The chain links TRBV6-5 to TRBJ2-1, with 10 bases lining up with TRBD2. The CDR3 spells CASRRTSGYNEQFF. The DNA for the CDR3 is TGTGCCAGCAGGAGGACTAGCGGATACAATGAGCAGTTCTTC.